This note documents a single TCR beta chain sequence. Its binding antigen is unknown. Base qualities were left out, and no much larger clone turns up one base away. Collaborating institutions collected whole blood in K2EDTA tubes following their own protocols. Collaborator samples were shipped for TCRbeta analysis as frozen whole blood, isolated PBMCs, or DNA extracted from either sample type. The sample is drawn from a study of blood T cell repertoires in COVID-19 (TCRdb year 2020). Concerning the study at large: Samples covering the acute and convalescent phases of COVID-19 were provided by collaborators in the United States, Italy and Spain. The prospective study material was composed of cDNA or gDNA derived from T cells, B-cell-depleted T cells, or PBMCs. The repertoires were released in a freely available public database intended as a resource for research on the immune response to SARS-CoV-2. Deeply sampled blood TCRbeta repertoires from subjects exposed to, actively infected with, or recovered from COVID-19 were included in the dataset. Where HLA class I and class II types were available, the types were taken from metadata supplied by the sample provider, not from assay-based typing. The samples were drawn from two sources: the first 160 participants of the ongoing ImmuneRACE study, and 1,000 to 1,500 subjects contributed by 6 global collaborators. Nearly every sample came with metadata listing a de-identified subject ID, COVID-19 status, age in years and sex.

The research as a whole found: Clinical and demographic metadata were provided uncurated, with the amount varying by source and participant.

The CDR3 contains 17 residues, cysteine and phenylalanine counted. Of all the DNA, just the CDR3 is kept, 51 bases in frame from base 1. Looking up the germline V gene yields CDR1 MGHRA and CDR2 YSYEKL. Here V drops 0 bases and J drops 10 bases, and the junction holds 12 bases not matched to any gene. The immunoSEQ Assay, a bias-controlled multiplex PCR, was used to amplify TCRbeta CDR3 regions from genomic DNA. Per the source publication's procedure: Nucleated cell counts per sample were estimated from amplification of reference gene primers within the assay. To quantify the absolute abundance of each unique TCRbeta CDR3 rearrangement, sequence reads were collapsed and filtered. For each sample, productive Simpson clonality was calculated as the square root of Simpson's diversity index over productive rearrangements. In TCRdb, the immuneACCESS table is reduced to in-frame sequences with V and J assigned. These tables do not hold every clone; where another copy was compared, an unresolved V gene accounts for under half, and the others remain unexplained. The V and J calls and clone size are taken from that table; D and trimming were inferred from the DNA. This sample is represented by tens of thousands of clones; more than 75% of them were singletons. The ten largest clones represent just over 9% of the sample.

Recombination linked TRBV4-1 to TRBJ2-1; 10 bases in between match TRBD2. This clonotype was sampled from a human donor in a cohort sampled during active COVID-19. Material for sequencing was peripheral blood. For the CDR3, the sequence is CASSQEPSGSSLREQFF. The bases read TGCGCCAGCAGCCAAGAACCTAGCGGGAGCTCTTTGCGGGAGCAGTTCTTC.